This T cell receptor beta chain was identified during a study of T-cell reconstitution after alpha-beta-depleted transplantation in children. Findings of the study overall: Some patients' high day-60 TCRbeta diversity was traced to surviving recipient T cells and thymic progenitors. From newly produced T cells came most of the T-cell counts and diversity one year after transplant. At around two months after transplant, the alpha-beta T cells were reportedly derived from several hundred expanded clones that came from non-depleted graft cells.

A library of TCRbeta sequences, prepared with unique molecular identifiers, was generated. TCRdb reprocessed the PCR reads with MiXCR, giving one entry per CDR3 protein. The sample contains hundreds of thousands of distinct CDR3 sequences, about an eighth of which appear only once. This clonotype showed up many times. Its target is not known. The sample consisted of PBMCs, taken before TCRalphabeta/CD19-depleted stem cell transplant. This TCR derives from a girl aged 2 to 9 with congenital amegakaryocytic thrombocytopenia, due to receive a stem cell transplant.

In DNA form, the CDR3 reads TGTGCCAGCAGTTACGACAGTAGCACAGATACGCAGTATTTT. It encodes CASSYDSSTDTQYF. The chain couples TRBV6-5 to TRBJ2-3; D might be TRBD1 (5 bases). The CDR3 has 14 residues. Germline assignment: CDR1 MNHEY and CDR2 SVGAGI. V shed 2 bases and J shed 0 bases, with 6 bases lying between them.